The clone carrying this T cell receptor beta chain was counted ten times or more. This entry comes from a study of low-dose radiotherapy and immunotherapy resistance in tumors. CDR3 size: 13 residues. Trimming left V 6 bases short and J 7 bases short, with 13 bases between. CDR1 is ENHRY, CDR2 SYGVKD, per germline. First-strand cDNA used TRAV- and TRBV-specific primers, covering alpha and beta chains. Both a constant-region primer and a V-primer adapter served to amplify TCRs across 15 to 20 PCR cycles. One entry per CDR3 protein, called by TCRdb with MiXCR from the reads. The table shows around 80,000 distinct CDR3 sequences, with 15% to 20% occurring only once. Specified time point: after trial treatment. Treatment noted: LDRT plus nivolumab, ipilimumab, low-dose cyclophosphamide and aspirin (RACIN trial).

The receptor was derived from a male donor with prostate cancer. The chain employs TRBV10-3 and TRBJ1-5; the D gene is possibly TRBD1 (6 bases). The sample was PBMCs, taken after low-dose radiotherapy plus immunotherapy. In DNA form, the CDR3 reads TGTGCCATCAGGGGGACAACATCCCAGCCCCAGCATTTT. As protein: CAIRGTTSQPQHF.